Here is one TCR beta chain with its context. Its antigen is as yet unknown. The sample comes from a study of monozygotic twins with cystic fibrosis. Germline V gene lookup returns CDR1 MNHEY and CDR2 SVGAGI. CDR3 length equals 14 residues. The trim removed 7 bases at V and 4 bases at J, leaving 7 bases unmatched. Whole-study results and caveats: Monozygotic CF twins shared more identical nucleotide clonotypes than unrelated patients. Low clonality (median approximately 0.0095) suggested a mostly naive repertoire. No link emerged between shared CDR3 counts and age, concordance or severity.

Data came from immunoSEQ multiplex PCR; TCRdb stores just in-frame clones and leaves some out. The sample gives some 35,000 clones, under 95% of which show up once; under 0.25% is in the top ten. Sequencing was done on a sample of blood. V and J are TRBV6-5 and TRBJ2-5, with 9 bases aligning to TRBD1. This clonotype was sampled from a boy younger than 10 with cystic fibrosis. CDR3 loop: CASTRRTGVETQYF. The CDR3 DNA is TGTGCCAGCACCCGAAGGACAGGGGTAGAGACCCAGTACTTC.